This TCR beta chain was recorded in a study of Ad26.COV2.S vaccination and SARS-CoV-2 variants (TCRdb year 2021). Regarding the study in general: Donors in the vaccine arm were drawn from COV1001, a phase I-IIa trial of Ad26.COV2.S in healthy adults that was multicentre, randomized, double-blind and placebo-controlled. TCRbeta repertoire sequencing served as the tool for gauging how specific and how broad the SARS-CoV-2-reactive T cell receptors were following Ad26.COV2.S vaccination. Dosing of Ad26.COV2.S was intramuscular, at either 5x10^10 or 1x10^11 viral particles, delivered as one shot or as two shots spaced 56 days apart. Trial participants were randomized into five groups of five: low-dose or high-dose Ad26.COV2.S given once or twice, or placebo on both occasions. A total of 32 samples were included in the TCR-sequenced set, comprising roughly 19 Ad26.COV2.S vaccine recipients, 5 placebo recipients and 8 SARS-CoV-2 convalescent individuals. Investigators did not know the trial group allocation while performing experiments and assessing outcomes.

TCRbeta CDR3 regions were sequenced with the immunoSEQ Assay. After extraction, genomic DNA underwent amplification by bias-controlled multiplex PCR, followed by high-throughput sequencing. The original pipeline was this. To quantify the absolute abundance of every unique TCRbeta CDR3 region, sequences were collapsed and filtered. T cell fraction was estimated by normalizing TCRbeta template counts to usable DNA, with usable DNA measured through amplification of reference genes found in all nucleated cells. Repertoire TCRs were annotated as SARS-CoV-2-specific by exact matching of V gene, CDR3 amino acid sequence and J gene to a known reactive TCR set. The reference SARS-CoV-2 TCR set was obtained from MIRA and was filtered for enrichment in COVID-19-positive ImmuneCODE repertoires, whereby public or cross-reactive TCRs were removed. Drawing on the MIRA antigens, annotated TCRs were analysed further at the level of specific ORF or position within ORF. Breadth was defined as the number of annotated unique rearrangements divided by the total number of unique productive rearrangements, and depth was defined as the summed frequency of the annotated unique rearrangements. Group comparisons of TCR breadth used two-sided Wilcoxon rank-sum tests. Imported from immuneACCESS, the table was reduced by TCRdb to in-frame sequences with V and J called. These copies leave out some clones; in studies compared against another copy, an unresolved V gene accounts for under half, and the cause of the remainder is not known. V and J calls plus clone size are reproduced from that table; the DNA served to infer D and trimming. The sample data list about 370,000 clones, and approximately 90% of these were observed just once. Under 3.5% of the sample comes from the top ten.

Relative to germline, V is 1 base shorter and J is 2 bases shorter, with 8 bases between their ends. The CDR1 and CDR2 encoded by the germline V gene (reference sequence) are LNHDA and SQIVND. The CDR3 sequence holds 14 residues, the cysteine and phenylalanine included. The CDR3 DNA has 42 bases and is translated from base 1. For this clone: No antigen is known for it. Base qualities are not recorded, but no much larger clone differs from it by a single base.

In light of the paper, this sample's treatment or condition label describes: 19 received Ad26.COV2.S at low or high dose, single or two shots; 5 received placebo; per-sample allocation not given. For vaccine and placebo recipients, repertoires were sequenced using samples collected on day 63 after the first injection. In Cohort 1b, roughly 26 adults aged 18-55 years were enrolled at a single site in Boston, USA, between 29 July and 7 August 2020. Ad26.COV2.S consisted of a replication-incompetent adenovirus type 26 vector by which a prefusion-stabilized SARS-CoV-2 spike protein from the original Wuhan strain was expressed. General conclusions and limits of the study: Comparable non-spike TCR breadth was observed between vaccine and placebo recipients, consistent with only spike being contained in the vaccine. Compared with placebo recipients, Ad26.COV2.S recipients showed higher spike-specific TCR breadth (P = 0.0014). After vaccination, substantial breadth of spike-specific CD8+ and CD4+ T cell responses was reported. The study lacked the statistical power to compare responses across vaccine doses or regimens. The authors noted that the TCR breadth and depth analyses may have underestimated total T cell responses.

This TCR was sampled from a person between 18 and 60 years old who received the Ad26.COV2.S COVID-19 vaccine or a placebo. The source material was peripheral blood, sampled in a trial of Ad26.COV2.S vaccine versus placebo. The chain is encoded by TRBV19 joined to TRBJ2-5; the D gene is unclear. The CDR3 protein sequence reads: CASSIAPVQETQYF. The nucleotides read TGTGCCAGTAGTATAGCCCCGGTACAAGAGACCCAGTACTTC.